This T cell receptor (beta chain) was identified in a study of T cells in localized non-small cell lung cancer. Sequencing used immunoSEQ multiplex PCR; TCRdb keeps in-frame clones, though not all of them. The table has 1,800 or so clones, about 32% seen once. This clone occurred a few times. The starting material was normal lung tissue next to the tumor, obtained before any cancer treatment. This sequence originates from a woman aged 40-70 years with stage I lung adenocarcinoma.

The CDR3 sequence is CASSPSQGARTEAFF. The CDR3 DNA reads TGTGCCAGCTCACCATCCCAGGGGGCGAGGACTGAAGCTTTCTTT. The J gene is TRBJ1-1, the V gene TRBV18; 8 bases map to TRBD1. Germline trimming cut 2 bases from V and 5 bases from J; bases unmatched to any gene: 7. Germline loops: CDR1 KGHSH, CDR2 LQKENI. The CDR3 has 15 amino acids.